This T cell receptor (beta chain) was recovered during a study of blood T cells in healthy people across ages. Turning to the study itself: Capture by template switching was about one barcoded beta molecule per two T cells. Study results and limitations: Both higher diversity and more naive CD4+ cells marked long-lived donors when set against aged donors.

Per the germline V gene, CDR1 is SGHTS and CDR2 is YDEGEE. This CDR3 region has 13 residues. Trimming took 4 bases from V and 5 from J; bases not matched to a gene: 6. Details on this clonotype: No antigen is known for it.

The second PCR ran roughly 6 to 12 cycles with a sample-barcoded 5' primer and J-beta primers. From the 5' RACE reads, TCRdb called clonotypes with MiXCR, one entry per CDR3 protein. The data contain about 1,500,000 distinct CDR3 sequences, 35% to 45% of them singletons. Each sample yielded at least 6 micrograms of PBMC total RNA. The material sequenced was blood. The V and J genes are TRBV5-8 and TRBJ2-7; 7 positions match TRBD2. This sequence originates from a woman under 30 in good health. Here the CDR3 reads CASSGLAGDEQYF. The CDR3 nucleotides read TGTGCCAGCAGCGGTCTTGCGGGAGACGAGCAGTACTTC.